The subject of this entry is one TCR beta chain. This record belongs to a study of a mutant IDH1 vaccine in newly diagnosed glioma. Study context: Former treatment meant radiotherapy, temozolomide, or both; the majority had gotten both.

Assay: immunoSEQ multiplex PCR; the TCRdb copy retains only in-frame clones and omits some. Of tens of thousands of clones in the sample, roughly 82% were seen once. Sample time point: baseline, week 1 (first vaccination visit). The treatment is: pre-vaccination baseline after standard-of-care therapy. Germline V CDR1 and CDR2: DFQATT, SNEGSKA (reference sequence). CDR3 length: 11 residues. This TCR derives from a man aged 25-45 years with glioma. The rearrangement joins TRBV20-1 to TRBJ1-1; tentatively, D is TRBD1 (5 bases). Sequenced material: PBMCs, taken from a glioma patient treated with radiotherapy, temozolomide or both. This chain's CDR3 is CMCGGGTEAFF. CDR3 DNA: TGCATGTGTGGGGGTGGGACTGAAGCTTTCTTT.